Each of the 2 T cell receptor beta chains below was sequenced from the same sample in a study of T cells after yellow fever vaccination. From the 5' RACE reads, TCRdb called clonotypes with MiXCR, one entry per CDR3 protein. The table includes about 360,000 distinct CDR3 sequences, about 6.2% detected once. Sample: PBMCs, taken 5 days after the yellow fever booster vaccination. The receptors come from a man aged 30 to 39 who received the YFV17D yellow fever vaccine.

The sample holds many counts of this clonotype. The chain uses TRBV12-3 or TRBV12-4 and TRBJ2-1; 13 nucleotides agree with TRBD2. Unmatched junction bases numbered 5, after V lost 3 bases and J lost 0 bases. The CDR3 length is 18 residues. CDR3 amino acids: CASSLGTSGKSSYNEQFF. The CDR3 nucleotides are TGTGCCAGCAGTTTGGGGACTAGCGGGAAAAGCTCCTACAATGAGCAGTTCTTC.

This clonotype was picked up many times. This chain connects TRBV5-4 to TRBJ2-7, with 9 positions matching TRBD2. With 4 bases clipped from V and 1 base from J, the junction kept 9 bases outside the gene matches. Germline-derived CDR1 and CDR2 are SGHNT and YYREEE (reference sequence). This CDR3 spans 16 amino acids. This CDR3 reads CASSLEAGGRSYEQYF. CDR3 nucleotide sequence: TGTGCCAGCAGCCTCGAGGCGGGAGGGAGGTCCTACGAGCAGTACTTC.